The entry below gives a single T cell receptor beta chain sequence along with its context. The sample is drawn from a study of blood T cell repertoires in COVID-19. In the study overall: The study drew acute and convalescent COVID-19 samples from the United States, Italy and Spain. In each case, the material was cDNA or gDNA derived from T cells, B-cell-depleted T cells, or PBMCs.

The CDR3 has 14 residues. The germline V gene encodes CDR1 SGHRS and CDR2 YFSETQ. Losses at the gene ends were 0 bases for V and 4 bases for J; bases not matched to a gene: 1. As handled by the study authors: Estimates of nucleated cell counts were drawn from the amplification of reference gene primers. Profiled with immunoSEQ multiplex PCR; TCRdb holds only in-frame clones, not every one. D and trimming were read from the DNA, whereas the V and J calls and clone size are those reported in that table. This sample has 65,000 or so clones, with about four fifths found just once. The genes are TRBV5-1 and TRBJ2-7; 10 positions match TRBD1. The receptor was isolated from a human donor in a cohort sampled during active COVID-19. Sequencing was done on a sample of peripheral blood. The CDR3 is CASSLGQGAYEQYF. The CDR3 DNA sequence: TGCGCCAGCAGCTTGGGACAGGGGGCTTACGAGCAGTACTTC. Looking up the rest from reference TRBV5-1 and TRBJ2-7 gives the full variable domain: KAGVTQTPRYLIKTRGQQVTLSCSPISGHRSVSWYQQTPGQGLQFLFEYFSETQRNKGNFPGRFSGRQFSNSRSEMNVSTLELGDSALYLCASSLGQGAYEQYFGPGTRLTVT.